This T cell receptor beta chain was sequenced in a study of OX40 agonist ivuxolimab in advanced cancers. Turning to the study itself: With a range of about 20 to 79, age averaged approximately 64 years, and about 83% were male. General study results and limits: There were, on average, more expanded clones in CD8+ T cells than in CD4+.

Turning to this clone: Its antigen is not identified.

Method: immunoSEQ multiplex PCR; TCRdb's copy keeps in-frame clones and lacks some. The table shows around 74,000 clones, with 80% to 90% occurring only once. The germline V and J ends were trimmed by 5 bases and 3 bases, with 7 bases remaining between them. Germline CDR1 reads SEHNR; CDR2 reads FQNEAQ (reference sequence). This CDR3 spans 13 amino acids. The chain carries TRBV7-9 and TRBJ2-2; no clear D gene. The receptor was isolated from an adult with an advanced solid tumor such as melanoma, head and neck, liver or kidney cancer. The sequenced sample was CD4+ or CD8+ T cells sorted from blood, obtained in a trial of the OX40 agonist ivuxolimab. The CDR3 coding sequence is TGTGCCAGCAGCGCACGGGACACCGGGGAGCTGTTTTTT. This encodes CASSARDTGELFF.